Given below is one TCR beta chain in context. Germline CDR1 SQVTM, CDR2 ANQGSEA. The CDR3 consists of 17 residues. Unmatched junction bases numbered 7, after V lost 2 bases and J lost 0 bases. In the source study's methods: Reference gene primers were amplified, and this amplification served to estimate nucleated cell counts. Method: immunoSEQ multiplex PCR; TCRdb's copy keeps in-frame clones and lacks some. V, J and clone size were drawn from that table, and D and trimming were deduced from the DNA. The table has about 310,000 clones, around 87% seen once. The source of the sample is a study of blood T cell repertoires in COVID-19. Study overall: Acute and convalescent COVID-19 samples came from the United States, Italy and Spain. Sample material is recorded as cDNA or gDNA derived from T cells, B-cell-depleted T cells, or PBMCs.

Sequences were obtained from peripheral blood. The TCR was taken from a man in his fifties or sixties with active or convalescent COVID-19. The rearrangement links TRBV29-1 to TRBJ2-3, with TRBD2 identical over 11 bases. The CDR3 region is CSVERGSGGASTDTQYF. The CDR3 DNA sequence: TGCAGCGTTGAACGGGGTAGCGGGGGGGCTAGCACAGATACGCAGTATTTT.